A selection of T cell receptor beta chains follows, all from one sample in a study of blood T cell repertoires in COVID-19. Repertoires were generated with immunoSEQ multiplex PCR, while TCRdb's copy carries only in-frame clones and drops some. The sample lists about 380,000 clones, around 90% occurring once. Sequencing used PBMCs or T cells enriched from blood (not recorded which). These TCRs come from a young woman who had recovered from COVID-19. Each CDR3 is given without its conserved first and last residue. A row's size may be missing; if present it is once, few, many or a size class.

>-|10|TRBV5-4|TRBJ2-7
ASSRDGYEQY
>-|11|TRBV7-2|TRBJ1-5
ASSLLMAQPQH
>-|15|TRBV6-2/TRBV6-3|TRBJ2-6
ASCRTGGIGGANVLT
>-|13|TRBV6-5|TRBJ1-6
ASLLGQENNSPLH
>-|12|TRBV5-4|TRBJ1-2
ASSSPGQNYGYT
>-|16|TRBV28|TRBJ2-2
ASSFAGGWSANTGELF
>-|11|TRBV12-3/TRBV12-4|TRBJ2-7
ASNRDSSYEQY
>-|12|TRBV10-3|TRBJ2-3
AIREGQGTDTQY
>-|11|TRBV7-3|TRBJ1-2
ASSSAGGPGYT
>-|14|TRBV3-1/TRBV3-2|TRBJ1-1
ASSRAGDGSNTEAF
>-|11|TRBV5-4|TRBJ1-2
ASSFTGTGGYT
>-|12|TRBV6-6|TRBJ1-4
ASSYSEGLEKLF
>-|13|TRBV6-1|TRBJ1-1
ASSEGGIPRTEAF
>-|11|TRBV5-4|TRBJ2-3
ASSFLLAGGPS
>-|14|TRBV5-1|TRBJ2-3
ASSLGGGKGADTQY
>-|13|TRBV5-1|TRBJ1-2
ASSGGQGVSDGYT
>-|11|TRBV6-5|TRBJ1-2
ASFGEGGYGYT
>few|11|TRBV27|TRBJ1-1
ASSWGGSAEAF
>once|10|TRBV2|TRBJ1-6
ASRGLNSPLH
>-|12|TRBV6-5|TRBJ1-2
ASSLTGDEWGYT
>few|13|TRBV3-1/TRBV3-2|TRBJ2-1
ASTSTSGGVSEQF
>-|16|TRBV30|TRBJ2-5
AWSWVAGVRRREETQY
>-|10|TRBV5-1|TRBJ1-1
ASSLSGTKAF
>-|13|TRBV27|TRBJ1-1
ASSLSPGGRTEAF
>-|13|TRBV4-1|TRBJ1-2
ASSQVLGQSYGYT
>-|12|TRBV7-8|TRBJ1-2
ASSLGGGIYGYT